This TCR beta chain was identified during a study of T-cell memory formation after mild COVID-19. The CDR3 loop spans 13 amino acids. The V and J ends lost 2 bases and 6 bases, in that order; junction bases with no gene match: 5. Germline V gives CDR1 SGHRS, CDR2 YFSETQ. Points from the study as a whole: Shrinking CD4+ clones resided mostly in CM and EM, and CD8+ ones in EMRA. A subset of responding clones appeared in pre-infection memory, suggesting cross-reactive memory joined. Clones contracting over day 15 to 85 were CD4/CD8 balanced, with later expanders leaning CD4+.

This clonotype was found many times. Its matching antigen is unknown. 5'RACE primed at constant segments yielded TCR alpha and TCR beta cDNA libraries bearing sample barcodes and UMIs. TCRdb re-analysed the 5' RACE reads in MiXCR, keeping a single row per CDR3 protein. The sample contains about 360,000 distinct CDR3 sequences, approximately 15% of which appear only once. V usage is TRBV5-1 and J usage is TRBJ2-7; 7 bases line up with TRBD2. The specimen sequenced was PBMCs or a T cell subset sorted from them (not recorded which). The clonotype comes from a man between 18 and 35 years old who had mild COVID-19 (a few samples of this study predate the infection). Cell type and time point are not known. CDR3 in amino acids: CASSFIAGGEQYF. Written as DNA, the CDR3 is TGCGCCAGCAGCTTTATAGCGGGCGGCGAGCAGTACTTC.